The entry that follows covers one T cell receptor (beta chain) sequence. Its antigen is not identified. RNA extraction and reverse transcription yielded cDNA as sequencing template. Only in-frame clones appear in the TCRdb table, and some are missing; sequencing was by immunoSEQ multiplex PCR. Of about 220,000 clones in the sample, about 57% are singletons; the top ten hold 1.5% to 2%. The sample comes from a study of CD8+ T cells in alopecia areata. Background on the study: At a dose of 5 to 10 mg twice daily, oral tofacitinib was given to treated patients. Regarding the study as a whole: A large proportion of expanded lesional clones were detected persisting in scalp and blood during tofacitinib.

V lost 0 bases and J 5 bases, leaving 10 bases between the germline ends. The CDR3 is 13 residues long. Germline V gene sequence: CDR1 GTSNPN, CDR2 SVGIG (reference sequence). The treatment here: oral pan-JAK inhibitor, 5-10 mg twice daily. Alopecia areata patients had lesional scalp punch biopsies and peripheral blood taken from them. The researchers isolated CD4+ and CD8+ T cells from PBMCs by sorting. This chain joins TRBV30 and TRBJ2-5; D unresolved. This specimen was CD4+ T cells sorted from blood, taken at week 4, from a patient treated with tofacitinib. The receptor was derived from a human donor with alopecia areata. The CDR3 sequence: CAWSVRSTETQYF. CDR3 DNA: TGTGCCTGGAGTGTACGTAGTACGGAGACCCAGTACTTC.